Listed here are 22 T cell receptor beta chains from one sample, sequenced in a study of cytomegalovirus exposure and HLA in healthy donors (dated by TCRdb to the late 2010s). Library preparation used the immunoSEQ multiplex PCR assay. For the multiplex PCR, a mixture combining 60 forward primers for TCR Vbeta segments and 13 reverse primers for TCR Jbeta segments was used. The table was pulled from immuneACCESS by TCRdb, which kept in-frame rearrangements only. Such tables lose some clones; where checked, under half of the loss comes from unresolved V genes, and the rest has no known cause. For this sample the table gives around 150,000 clones, of which roughly 80% were detected only once. The top ten clonotypes cover roughly 1.9% of the sample. The sample was PBMCs. These receptor sequences come from a human donor in good health.

This chain connects TRBV5-1 to TRBJ2-7; perhaps TRBD2 as D (6 bases). Looked up from germline, CDR1 is SGHRS and CDR2 is YFSETQ. The V and J ends lost 2 bases and 6 bases respectively, with 12 bases between them. This CDR3 spans 13 amino acids. CDR3 region: CASSFDLGGEQYF. The CDR3 nucleotides read TGCGCCAGCAGCTTTGACCTGGGGGGCGAGCAGTACTTC.

This chain joins TRBV7-2 and TRBJ2-3, with 8 nucleotides matching TRBD1. The V and J ends lost 5 bases and 2 bases, in that order; junction bases with no gene match: 6. The CDR3 is 15 amino acids. Germline V gives CDR1 SGHTA, CDR2 FQGNSA. In DNA, the CDR3 is TGTGCCAGCAGCCCCCGGACAGGGCTCACAGATACGCAGTATTTT. Its translation: CASSPRTGLTDTQYF.

The chain couples TRBV21-1 to TRBJ1-5. TRBV21-1 is shown as a pseudogene. The CDR3 has 20 amino acids. The chain's CDR3 is CASSNSKALVRRRGNQPQHF. CDR3 nucleotide sequence: TGTGCCAGCAGCAACTCAAAAGCCCTGGTACGCCGTCGTGGCAATCAGCCCCAGCATTTT.

The rearrangement uses TRBV10-3 and TRBJ1-3; D uncertain. The CDR3 spans 16 residues. Trimming shortened V by 7 bases and J by 1 base, and 17 bases separated the two germline ends. The germline gives CDR1 ENHRY, CDR2 SYGVKD. The DNA of the CDR3 is TGTGCCATCACTGATCAGTCCTTCAATTCTGGAAACACCATATATTTT. It encodes CAITDQSFNSGNTIYF.

The rearrangement uses TRBV27 and TRBJ1-2, with 8 bases matching TRBD1. V lost 4 bases to trimming and J lost 0 bases; unmatched junction nucleotides: 16. The CDR3 has 19 residues. CDR1 is MNHEY and CDR2 is SMNVEV in the germline V gene (reference sequence). CDR3 in amino acids: CASSSLSRGQDSPNYGYTF. CDR3 bases: TGTGCCAGCAGTTCCTTATCGCGGGGACAGGATTCTCCTAACTATGGCTACACCTTC.

CDR3 sequence: CSVGQNPSTDTQYF. The CDR3 coding sequence is TGCAGCGTTGGTCAGAACCCTAGCACAGATACGCAGTATTTT. The chain recombines TRBV29-1 with TRBJ2-3; no clear D gene. The CDR3 loop spans 14 amino acids. Germline V lookup: CDR1 SQVTM, CDR2 ANQGSEA. V was pared by 4 bases and J by 0 bases, with 11 bases between.

The CDR3 DNA follows: TGTGCCATCAGTGAGTCTGGCAAGCGGGGGGAATATGGCTACACCTTC. Its protein product is CAISESGKRGEYGYTF. V usage is TRBV10-3 and J usage is TRBJ1-2; D might be TRBD1 (5 bases). CDR1 is ENHRY and CDR2 is SYGVKD in the germline V gene. The CDR3 length is 16 residues. Trimming removed 0 bases from V and 5 bases from J, with 16 bases in between.

The chain has TRBV15 and TRBJ2-3; tentative D call: TRBD2 (6 bases). From germline, CDR1 is LNHNV and CDR2 YYDKDF (reference sequence). The CDR3 sequence is 13 residues long. V was clipped by 1 base and J by 4 bases, with 6 bases between them. CDR3 DNA sequence: TGTGCCACCAGCAGAGGCGGGGCAGATACGCAGTATTTT. This codes for CATSRGGADTQYF. Full variable domain (outside the CDR3, taken from reference TRBV15 and TRBJ2-3): DAMVIQNPRYQVTQFGKPVTLSCSQTLNHNVMYWYQQKSSQAPKLLFHYYDKDFNNEADTPDNFQSRRPNTSFCFLDIRSPGLGDTAMYLCATSRGGADTQYFGPGTRLTVL.

This clone turned up a few times. This chain links TRBV27 with TRBJ1-6; 7 nucleotides align to TRBD1. The CDR3 sequence is 17 residues long. CDR1 and CDR2 from the germline V gene are MNHEY and SMNVEV (reference sequence). Trimming removed 5 bases from V and 3 bases from J; junction bases left unmatched: 10. The CDR3 spells CASSPRDSQIYNSPLHF. CDR3 sequence (DNA): TGTGCCAGCAGTCCCAGGGACAGCCAGATCTATAATTCACCCCTCCACTTT.

The V gene is TRBV5-1, the J gene TRBJ1-6; 8 bases fit TRBD1. The V gene's germline CDR1 is SGHRS and CDR2 YFSETQ. V shed 1 base and J 9 bases; nucleotides not matched to a gene: 3. The CDR3 contains 14 residues. In nucleotides, the CDR3 is TGCGCCAGCAGCTTGCCTGACAGGGGTTCACCCCTCCACTTT. It codes for CASSLPDRGSPLHF.

V gene TRBV5-6 combines with J gene TRBJ1-5, with a tentative D call TRBD1 (6 bases). The CDR3 has 16 amino acids. The germline gives CDR1 SGHDT, CDR2 YYEEEE. Trimming stripped 0 bases from V and 7 bases from J, with 17 bases between. Here the CDR3 DNA reads TGTGCCAGCAGCTTGGGTGGTTGGACAGAAGGACAGCCCCAGCATTTT. Its translation is CASSLGGWTEGQPQHF.

The chain recombines TRBV19 with TRBJ1-2; D is perhaps TRBD1 (5 bases). The V gene's germline CDR1 is LNHDA and CDR2 SQIVND (reference sequence). V dropped 6 bases and J dropped 4 bases, with 21 bases sitting between them. The CDR3 is 16 residues long. The CDR3 bases are TGTGCCAGTAGCCCCGCACCCGCGGACATATTCTATGGCTACACCTTC. Its protein product is CASSPAPADIFYGYTF.

The chain links TRBV4-3 to TRBJ2-5; 9 bases map to TRBD2. Germline CDR1 reads LGHNA; CDR2 reads YSLEER. J gave up 0 bases and V 1 base, and 12 bases lay outside the gene matches. CDR3 size: 19 residues. Written as DNA, the CDR3 is TGCGCCAGCAGCCAAGGGGTTAGCGGGGGACTGATGTACCAAGAGACCCAGTACTTC. Protein: CASSQGVSGGLMYQETQYF.

This clone has only one observation. The rearrangement links TRBV6-5 to TRBJ1-1; D perhaps matches TRBD1 (5 bases). Trimming stripped 5 bases from V and 0 bases from J, with 10 bases between. CDR1 is MNHEY, CDR2 SVGAGI, per germline. The CDR3 totals 14 residues. The CDR3 loop is CASSRVTVNTEAFF. The CDR3 nucleotides are TGTGCCAGCAGTCGCGTGACAGTGAACACTGAAGCTTTCTTT.

This clone was observed once. This chain joins TRBV12-5 and TRBJ2-5; TRBD2 matches 13 bases. Germline V CDR1 and CDR2: LGHNT, FRNRAP. After removal of 6 bases from V and 5 bases from J, the junction contained 6 bases not matched to a gene. This CDR3 spans 15 amino acids. CDR3 amino acids: CASGKTSGGTETQYF. The CDR3 coding sequence is TGTGCTAGTGGCAAGACTAGCGGGGGGACGGAGACCCAGTACTTC.

The chain uses TRBV6-6 and TRBJ1-5; 9 nucleotides align to TRBD1. CDR3 length: 16 amino acids. Trimming took 6 bases from V and 6 from J; bases not matched to a gene: 12. Germline CDR1 MNHNY, CDR2 SVGAGI (reference sequence). The CDR3 loop is CASSTYDRGKVQPQHF. The DNA for the CDR3 is TGTGCCAGCAGCACCTACGACAGGGGGAAAGTTCAGCCCCAGCATTTT.

This chain uses TRBV11-2 with TRBJ1-2; D might be TRBD1 (5 bases). From germline, CDR1 is SGHAT and CDR2 FQNNGV. The CDR3 runs to 12 residues. Between the trimmed V and J ends, which lost 1 base and 6 bases, there was a span of 6 bases. The DNA for the CDR3 is TGTGCCAGCAGCTTAGGGACACATGGCTACACCTTC. Translation: CASSLGTHGYTF.

The chain joins TRBV7-2 to TRBJ1-3; D unclear. Trimming cost V 5 bases and J 1 base, with 6 bases left between them. The CDR3 contains 13 residues. CDR1 is SGHTA, CDR2 FQGNSA, per germline. CDR3 in DNA: TGTGCCAGCAGCCCGCGGTCTGGAAACACCATATATTTT. Translated, it gives CASSPRSGNTIYF.

The V call is TRBV16, the J call TRBJ1-1; 10 positions agree with TRBD1. The junction had 2 bases not matched to a gene; V was cut back by 2 bases and J by 5 bases. The CDR3 has 14 residues. Germline V gene data show CDR1 as KGHSY and CDR2 as FQNENV. CDR3 sequence: CASSQPGQGTEAFF. The CDR3 coding sequence is TGTGCCAGCAGCCAACCGGGACAGGGGACTGAAGCTTTCTTT.

The chain recombines TRBV5-4 with TRBJ1-2; TRBD1 agrees at 10 bases. Per germline, CDR1 SGHNT and CDR2 YYREEE (reference sequence). The CDR3 is 14 amino acids. The J segment lost 4 bases and the V segment lost 3 bases, leaving 3 bases of the junction unmatched. The CDR3 nucleotides read TGTGCCAGCAGCTGGACAGGGGGAGGCTATGGCTACACCTTC. Its translation: CASSWTGGGYGYTF.

This sequence joins TRBV30 and TRBJ1-5; 12 bases align to TRBD1. This CDR3 has 17 amino acids. Germline V gives CDR1 GTSNPN, CDR2 SVGIG (reference sequence). Trimming at V came to 0 bases and at J to 7 bases, leaving 10 bases not matched to a gene. The DNA for the CDR3 is TGTGCCTGGAGTGTAATCGGGGACAGGGGGCTAGGACAGCCCCAGCATTTT. It yields the protein CAWSVIGDRGLGQPQHF.

This clone was seen more than once but under ten times. V and J are TRBV15 and TRBJ1-1, with 8 bases fitting TRBD1. Germline V gene sequence: CDR1 LNHNV, CDR2 YYDKDF (reference sequence). The CDR3 covers 15 residues. V shed 3 bases and J 3 bases; nucleotides not matched to a gene: 6. The CDR3 region is CATSSRKTGDTEAFF. The DNA for the CDR3 is TGTGCCACCAGCAGCCGAAAGACAGGGGACACTGAAGCTTTCTTT.